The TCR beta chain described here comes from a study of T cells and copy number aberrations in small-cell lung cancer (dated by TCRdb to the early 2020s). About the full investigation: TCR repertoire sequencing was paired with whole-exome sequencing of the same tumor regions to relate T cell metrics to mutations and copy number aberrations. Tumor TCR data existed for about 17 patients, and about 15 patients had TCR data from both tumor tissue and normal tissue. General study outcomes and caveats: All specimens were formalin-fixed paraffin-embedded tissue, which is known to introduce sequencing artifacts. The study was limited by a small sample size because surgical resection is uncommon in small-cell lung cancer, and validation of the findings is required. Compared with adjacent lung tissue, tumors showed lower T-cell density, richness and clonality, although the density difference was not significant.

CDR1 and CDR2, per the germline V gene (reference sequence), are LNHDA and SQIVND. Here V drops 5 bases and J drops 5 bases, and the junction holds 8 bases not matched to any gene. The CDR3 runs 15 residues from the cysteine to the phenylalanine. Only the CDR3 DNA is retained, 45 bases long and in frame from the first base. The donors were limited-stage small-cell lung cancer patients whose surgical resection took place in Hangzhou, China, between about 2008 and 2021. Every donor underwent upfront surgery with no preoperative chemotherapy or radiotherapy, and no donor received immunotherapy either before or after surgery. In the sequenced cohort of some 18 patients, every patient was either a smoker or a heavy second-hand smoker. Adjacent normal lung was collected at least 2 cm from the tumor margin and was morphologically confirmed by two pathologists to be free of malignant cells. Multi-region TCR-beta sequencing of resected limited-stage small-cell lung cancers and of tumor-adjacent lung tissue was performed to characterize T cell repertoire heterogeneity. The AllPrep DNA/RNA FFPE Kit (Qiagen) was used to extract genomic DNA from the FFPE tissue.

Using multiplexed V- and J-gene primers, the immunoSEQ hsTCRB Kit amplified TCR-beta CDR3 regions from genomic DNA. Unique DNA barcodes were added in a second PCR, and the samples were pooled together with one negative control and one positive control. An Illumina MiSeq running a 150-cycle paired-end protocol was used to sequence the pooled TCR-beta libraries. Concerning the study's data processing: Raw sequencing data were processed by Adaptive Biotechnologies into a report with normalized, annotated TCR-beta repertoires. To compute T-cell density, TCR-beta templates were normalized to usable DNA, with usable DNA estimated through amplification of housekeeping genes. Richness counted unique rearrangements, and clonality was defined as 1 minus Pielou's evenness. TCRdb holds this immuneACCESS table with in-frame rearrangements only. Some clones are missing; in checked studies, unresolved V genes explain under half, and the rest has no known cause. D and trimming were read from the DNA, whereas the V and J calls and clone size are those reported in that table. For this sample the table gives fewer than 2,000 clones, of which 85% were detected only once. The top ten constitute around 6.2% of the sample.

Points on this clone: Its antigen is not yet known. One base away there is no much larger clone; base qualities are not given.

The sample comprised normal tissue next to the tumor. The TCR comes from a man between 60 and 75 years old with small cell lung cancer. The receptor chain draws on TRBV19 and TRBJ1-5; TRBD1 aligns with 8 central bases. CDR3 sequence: CASSPPGQDYQPQHF. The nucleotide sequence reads TGTGCCAGTAGTCCCCCGGGACAGGATTATCAGCCCCAGCATTTT. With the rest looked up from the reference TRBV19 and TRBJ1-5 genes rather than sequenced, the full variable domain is DGGITQSPKYLFRKEGQNVTLSCEQNLNHDAMYWYRQDPGQGLRLIYYSQIVNDFQKGDIAEGYSVSREKKESFPLTVTSAQKNPTAFYLCASSPPGQDYQPQHFGDGTRLSIL.